Presented here are 5 T cell receptor beta chains from one specimen sequenced in a study of blood T cells in healthy people across ages (dated by TCRdb to about 2015). Libraries were built with 5' RACE. The sequencing machine was an Illumina HiSeq 2500. A second roughly 6 to 12 cycle PCR used a sample-barcoded 5' primer and a J-beta primer mix. Clones were called with MiXCR by TCRdb after fastp trimmed the public reads at Q25, and only in-frame beta chains were retained. All rows with the same CDR3 protein become a single entry with the most common DNA and genes. This sample comprises 700,000 to 850,000 distinct CDR3 sequences, 35% to 40% of them detected only once. The ten top clones hold 10% to 15% of the sample. Sequencing input: blood. Receptors were obtained from a man aged 18 to 29 in good health.

In its sample, this clonotype was seen a few times. The V and J genes are TRBV7-9 and TRBJ2-7; TRBD2 matches 10 bases. This CDR3 comprises 18 residues. The V gene end was trimmed by 0 bases and the J gene end by 3 bases; junction bases not matched to a gene: 11. Per the germline V gene, CDR1 is SEHNR and CDR2 is FQNEAQ (reference sequence). CDR3 in amino acids: CASSLAKLAGDRYYEQYF. The CDR3 DNA is TGTGCCAGCAGCTTAGCGAAGCTAGCGGGGGATCGTTACTACGAGCAGTACTTC.

Remarks on this clonotype: Sequence at one end of the junction differs from germline and may be a read error. The V and J genes are TRBV20-1 and TRBJ2-1; D remains ambiguous. The length of the CDR3 is 16 residues. CDR1 is DFQATT and CDR2 is SNEGSKA in the germline V gene (reference sequence). The CDR3 reads CSARDPQQSSYSEQFF. The CDR3 nucleotides read TGCAGTGCTAGAGATCCCCAACAGAGCTCCTACAGTGAGCAGTTCTTC.

V and J are TRBV4-3 and TRBJ2-1, with D possibly being TRBD1 or TRBD2 (6 bases each). The DNA matches TRBJ2-7 better at its end, which makes the J call doubtful. The CDR3 runs to 20 residues. Looked up from germline, CDR1 is LGHNA and CDR2 is YSLEER. The CDR3 loop is CASSQVRRVGGRSSYNEQYF. The CDR3 DNA sequence: TGCGCCAGCAGCCAAGTAAGGCGGGTGGGGGGCCGAAGCTCCTACAATGAGCAGTACTTC.

This clonotype was counted ten times or more. The V call is TRBV12-3 or TRBV12-4, the J call TRBJ1-6, with 8 bases matching TRBD1. J was trimmed by 7 bases and V by 9 bases; bases with no gene match: 8. The CDR3 is made up of 14 amino acids. The CDR3 reads CASHRGLGNSPLHF. The CDR3 DNA reads TGTGCCAGTCACAGGGGGTTGGGGAATTCACCCCTCCACTTT.

This clonotype was recorded many times. J is TRBJ2-1 and V is TRBV20-1, with TRBD2 as a possible D gene (5 bases). Trimming removed 4 bases from V and 5 bases from J, with 12 bases in between. CDR3 length: 13 residues. CDR1 is DFQATT and CDR2 is SNEGSKA in the germline V gene (reference sequence). CDR3 coding DNA: TGCAGTGCTACGCCCAGGAGGAACAATGAGCAGTTCTTC. Its translation: CSATPRRNNEQFF.